This T cell receptor (beta chain) was identified in a study of cytomegalovirus exposure and HLA in healthy donors (dated 2017 in TCRdb). Notes on the research overall: In an earlier analysis of under 600 of the donors, 276 Gb of sequence data and 100 million or so unique TCR beta sequences from about 179 million T cells were reported. An early release covering roughly 600 HLA-typed donors comprised approximately 300 gigabases of sequencing data and 85 million or so unique TCR sequences. Of the approximately 400 genotyped donors, approximately 81% were placed in the genetic ancestry cluster associated with self-reported Caucasian donors. The study aimed to test whether cataloging public T cell receptors could reveal signatures of past pathogen exposure. The study profiled the T cell repertoires of about 640 subjects by immunosequencing and related them to cytomegalovirus serostatus. Besides the first cohort of under 700 subjects, a separate validation cohort made up of 95 to 150 different subjects was used. To predict cytomegalovirus infection status, the study brought together high-throughput TCR immunosequencing, statistical association of individual TCRs with disease status, and machine learning. A later analysis re-examined previously published TCR beta repertoires from over 500 donors and added high-resolution HLA genotyping to investigate patterns of TCR occurrence. In the later analysis, no new phenotypic data were used to find candidate immune exposures; instead, reliance was placed on TCR beta sequences and their occurrence across donors. An earlier analysis of approximately 500 of the donors applied high-throughput TCR beta sequencing to assess whether each TCR beta V gene segment acted as functional or pseudogenic. Donor age, sex, ethnicity and CMV serostatus were compiled alongside the repertoire data. In a later genetic analysis, genome-wide SNP genotypes for about three fifths of the 666 donors were used, and that subset was treated as a discovery cohort. Every repertoire in the discovery cohort had been generated on one and the same sequencing platform. Class I and class II HLA loci were covered by the typing at four-digit resolution. The number of donors typed differed by locus, with roughly 629-640 for A, B, C, DRB1 and DQB1, roughly 520 for DQA1, 606 for DPA1, and some 450 for DPB1. Four to six DR-DQ haplotypes were handled as single units for association and clustering, since linkage in the cohort was strong. Across around 400 genotyped donors of the cohort, an average of about 240,000 unique TCR beta nucleotide sequences per donor were sequenced, and roughly 20% of those sequences were non-productive.

Preparation of the library involved the immunoSEQ multiplex PCR assay. The multiplex PCR relied on a mix of 60 forward primers for TCR Vbeta segments and 13 reverse primers for TCR Jbeta segments. The CDR3 region of rearranged TCR beta genes was amplified from genomic DNA by a multiplex PCR assay. On the Illumina HiSeq System, the amplified TCR beta libraries were sequenced as 87-base-pair reads. The authors processed their data as follows. A later analysis counted approximately 74 million unique TCR beta chains across the 666 repertoires, and some 12 million of these chains were shared by at least two donors. To remove PCR and sequencing errors, raw reads were error-corrected and collapsed into unique sequences using a nearest-neighbor algorithm that merged closely related sequences. To assign V, D and J gene segments, CDR3 sequences were aligned to IMGT reference sequences. For a sequence to be retained, a match of at least six nucleotides was required to both a V gene segment and a J gene segment. A rearrangement counted as productive if the CDR3 had no stop codons and remained in frame with V and J, and every other rearrangement counted as non-productive. CDR3 was defined according to IMGT convention as the region running from the second conserved V-encoded cysteine to the conserved J-encoded phenylalanine. The earlier analysis of fewer than 700 of the donors excluded sequences that lacked an unambiguous match to a single V gene segment. An earlier analysis of 500 to 700 of the donors classified V segments as functional when productive rearrangements were above 56.7% and as segregating when the standard deviation between donors was above 5%. To diagnose cytomegalovirus status from the catalog of TCR beta chain sequences, a statistical classification framework was built. In a later analysis, TCR nucleotide sequences were compared against IMGT/GENE-DB human TR gene sequences so that V and J genes could be assigned. Using the TCRdist pipeline, a later analysis assigned CDR3 sequences along with most-parsimonious VDJ recombination scenarios. In a later analysis, each TCR beta chain was defined by its CDR3 amino acid sequence together with its V-gene family, and reads lacking a unique V-gene family were excluded. A later analysis removed roughly 590 highly shared, low-generation-probability nucleotide sequences to deal with suspected cross-contamination and a sequencing artifact. For each public chain, a later analysis derived a clonal expansion index from normalized ranks of inferred template counts within each repertoire. In a later analysis, generation probabilities were computed using a VDJ recombination model fitted to out-of-frame rearrangements, and the results were checked against IGoR. In a later analysis, hypergeometric tests were used to score TCR-TCR, TCR-HLA and TCR-CMV co-occurrence, with a repertoire-size bias correction applied to TCR pairs. To estimate false discovery rates, a later analysis permuted the HLA or CMV assignments 20 times. In a later analysis, co-occurring TCRs were grouped using DBSCAN, with TCRdist sequence similarity added in when clustering inside HLA-allele-positive subsets. Co-occurrence clustering excluded repertoires with fewer than 30,000 or more than 120,000 public chains, plus five with anomalous nucleotide sharing. TCRdb mirrors the immuneACCESS table, restricted to in-frame sequences. Some clones are absent from its copies; in checked studies, under half trace to an unresolved V gene, and the reason for the others is unknown. That table gives V, J and clone size, and the DNA gave D and trimming. The sample has about 230,000 clones on record, 85% of them singletons. About 1.2% of the sample rests with the top ten.

Broader findings and caveats from the paper: Because some donors lacked HLA typing at each locus, the association tests relied only on the typed subset. In a later analysis, HLA-associated TCR beta chains were found to be more clonally expanded and to have lower generation probabilities than equally common non-associated chains. When HLA alleles, especially DR and DQ, strongly co-occurred, TCR associations were difficult to assign to individual alleles. An earlier analysis of approximately 570 of the donors showed that most TCR beta V segments appeared in productive rearrangements either about 90% or about 30% of the time, which broadly matched IMGT annotations. According to a later genetic analysis, donors in an Asian-associated ancestry cluster had fewer N-insertions in productive TCRs than the approximately 630-donor mean. Because counts were too low, roughly 18 rarely observed V segments, including chromosome 9 orphons, were left out of the earlier analysis of approximately 580 of the donors. Linkage disequilibrium might explain the correlated functional status among segregating V segments, but an unknown experimental factor could not be ruled out. Presence/absence analyses assumed roughly uniform sequencing depth across donors, an assumption that may not hold. The authors suggested that the approach could potentially be generalized to other disease states and immunological phenotypes. According to a later analysis, parvovirus B19, influenza, CMV and Epstein-Barr virus appeared linked to several top co-occurrence clusters. A few of the identified cytomegalovirus-associated TCR beta chains were confirmed in vitro to be specific for cytomegalovirus antigens. An association between a missense DCLRE1C variant and V-gene and J-gene trimming of TCR beta chains was found in a later genetic analysis and replicated in an independent cohort. According to a later analysis, TCR association rates differed among HLA loci, with DRB1 alleles showing the most associated TCRs and HLA-C alleles showing the fewest. A cluster of highly shared sequence variants was judged likely to be a technical artifact of the sequencing pipeline. A later analysis associated 16,951 TCR beta sequences with specific HLA alleles at a false discovery rate of 0.05. According to a later analysis, most CMV-associated TCR beta chains appeared to be HLA-restricted, and the HLA associations seemed to be driven largely by CMV exposure. While some public TCRs were present in many individuals, most TCR sequences turned up only very rarely across donors. A total of 164 TCR beta chains were listed by the study as associated with cytomegalovirus. A further reported finding was that TCR beta sequences accurately predicted the HLA-A and HLA-B alleles for most subjects in the first cohort. The 87-base-pair reads could not distinguish some IMGT-functional V segments, including TRBV6-2 and TRBV6-3, so those segments were excluded. Cytomegalovirus status was reported to be diagnosed by the classifier with high specificity and sensitivity in both the original and validation cohorts. Only TCR beta chains were sequenced in this cohort, and the absence of alpha or paired-chain data limited detectable features. Immune exposure information for the cohort was limited to CMV serostatus.

For CDR1 and CDR2, the germline V gene lists SGHVS and FQNEAQ. From cysteine to phenylalanine, the CDR3 is 15 amino acids long. Solely the CDR3 DNA is kept, with 45 bases framed from the first base. V drops 4 bases and J drops 7 bases, leaving 17 bases in between. The cohort comprised approximately 700 healthy bone marrow donors. At the time of sampling, every cohort member was nominally healthy, though immune exposures that went unrecorded were likely present. CMV serostatus was positive for approximately 300 and negative for about half of the roughly 700 cohort members, and was not recorded for this donor. Every donor gave a peripheral blood sample, and the peripheral blood mononuclear cells from that sample were used for TCR beta sequencing. The Qiagen DNeasy Blood Extraction Kit was used to extract genomic DNA from the blood cell samples. This clone showed up just a few times. It has no known antigen specificity. Base qualities are not at hand, and no much larger clone is one base apart.

The material sequenced was PBMCs. The sequence joins TRBV7-8 to TRBJ2-4; the D region possibly corresponds to TRBD2 (6 bases align). The sequence was collected from a human donor in good health. The CDR3 protein is CASSWGLPQLNIQYF. The nucleotide sequence is given as TGTGCCAGCAGCTGGGGACTTCCCCAGCTGAACATTCAGTACTTC. Supplemented by the reference TRBV7-8 and TRBJ2-4 proteins around the CDR3, the complete variable domain is GAGVSQSPRYKVAKRGQDVALRCDPISGHVSLFWYQQALGQGPEFLTYFQNEAQLDKSGLPSDRFFAERPEGSVSTLKIQRTQQEDSAVYLCASSWGLPQLNIQYFGAGTRLSVL.